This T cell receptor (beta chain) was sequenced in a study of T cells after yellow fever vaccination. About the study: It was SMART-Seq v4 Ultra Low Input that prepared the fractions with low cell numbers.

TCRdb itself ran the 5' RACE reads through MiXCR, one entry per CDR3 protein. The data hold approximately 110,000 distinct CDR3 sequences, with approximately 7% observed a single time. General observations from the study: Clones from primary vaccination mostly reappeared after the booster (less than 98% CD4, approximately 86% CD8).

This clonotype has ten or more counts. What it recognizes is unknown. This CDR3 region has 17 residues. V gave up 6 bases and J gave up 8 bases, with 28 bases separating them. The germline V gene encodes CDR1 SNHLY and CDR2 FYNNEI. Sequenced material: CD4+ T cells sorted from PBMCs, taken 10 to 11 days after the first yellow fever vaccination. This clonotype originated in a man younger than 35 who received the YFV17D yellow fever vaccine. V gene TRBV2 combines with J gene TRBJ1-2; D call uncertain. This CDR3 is CASSLTRITSHPWGYTF. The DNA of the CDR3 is TGTGCCAGCAGCCTGACACGAATCACCTCGCACCCTTGGGGCTACACCTTC. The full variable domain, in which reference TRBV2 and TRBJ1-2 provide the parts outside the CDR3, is EPEVTQTPSHQVTQMGQEVILRCVPISNHLYFYWYRQILGQKVEFLVSFYNNEISEKSEIFDDQFSVERPDGSNFTLKIRSTKLEDSAMYFCASSLTRITSHPWGYTFGSGTRLTVV.